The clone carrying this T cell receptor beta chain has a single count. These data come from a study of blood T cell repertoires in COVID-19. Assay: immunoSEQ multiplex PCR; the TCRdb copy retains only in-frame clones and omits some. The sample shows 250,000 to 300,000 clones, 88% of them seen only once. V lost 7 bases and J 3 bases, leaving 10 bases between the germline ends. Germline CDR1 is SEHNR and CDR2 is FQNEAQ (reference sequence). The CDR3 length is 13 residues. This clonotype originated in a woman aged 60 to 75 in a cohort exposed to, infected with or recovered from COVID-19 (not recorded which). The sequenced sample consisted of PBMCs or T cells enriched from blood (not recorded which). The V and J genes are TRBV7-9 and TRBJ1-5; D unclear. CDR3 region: CASTWAYNQPQHF. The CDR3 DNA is TGTGCCAGCACTTGGGCCTACAATCAGCCCCAGCATTTT.